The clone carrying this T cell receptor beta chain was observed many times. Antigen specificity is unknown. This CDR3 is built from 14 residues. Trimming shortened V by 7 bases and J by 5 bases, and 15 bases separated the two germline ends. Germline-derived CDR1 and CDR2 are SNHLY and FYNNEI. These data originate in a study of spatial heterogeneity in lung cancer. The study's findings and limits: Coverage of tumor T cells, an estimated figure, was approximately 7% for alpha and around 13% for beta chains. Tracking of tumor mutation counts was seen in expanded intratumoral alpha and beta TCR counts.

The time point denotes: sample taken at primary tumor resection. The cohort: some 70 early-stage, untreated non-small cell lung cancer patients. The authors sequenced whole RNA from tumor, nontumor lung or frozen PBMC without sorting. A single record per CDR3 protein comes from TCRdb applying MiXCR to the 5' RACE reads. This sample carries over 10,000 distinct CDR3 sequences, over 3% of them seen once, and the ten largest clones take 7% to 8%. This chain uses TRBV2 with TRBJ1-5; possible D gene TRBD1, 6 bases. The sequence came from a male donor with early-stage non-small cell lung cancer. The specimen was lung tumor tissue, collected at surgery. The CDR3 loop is CASNPQGGHQPQHF. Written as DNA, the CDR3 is TGTGCCAGCAATCCACAGGGTGGGCATCAGCCCCAGCATTTT.